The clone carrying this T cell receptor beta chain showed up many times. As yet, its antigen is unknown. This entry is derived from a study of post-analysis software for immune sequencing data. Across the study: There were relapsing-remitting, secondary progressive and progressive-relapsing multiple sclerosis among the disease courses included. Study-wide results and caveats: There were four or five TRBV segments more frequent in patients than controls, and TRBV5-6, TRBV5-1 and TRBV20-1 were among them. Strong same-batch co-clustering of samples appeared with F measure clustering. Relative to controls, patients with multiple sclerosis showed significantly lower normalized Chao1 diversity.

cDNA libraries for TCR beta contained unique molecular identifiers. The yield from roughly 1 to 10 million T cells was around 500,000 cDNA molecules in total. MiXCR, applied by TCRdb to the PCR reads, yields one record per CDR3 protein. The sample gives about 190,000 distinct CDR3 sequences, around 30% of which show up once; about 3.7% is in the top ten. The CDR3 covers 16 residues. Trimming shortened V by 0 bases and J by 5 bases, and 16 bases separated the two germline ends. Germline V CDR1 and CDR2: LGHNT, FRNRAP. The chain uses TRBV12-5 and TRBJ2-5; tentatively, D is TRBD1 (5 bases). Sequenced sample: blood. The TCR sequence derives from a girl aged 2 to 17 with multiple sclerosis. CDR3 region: CASGLVRTQRAETQYF. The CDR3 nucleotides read TGTGCTAGTGGTTTGGTACGGACACAGCGTGCGGAGACCCAGTACTTC.